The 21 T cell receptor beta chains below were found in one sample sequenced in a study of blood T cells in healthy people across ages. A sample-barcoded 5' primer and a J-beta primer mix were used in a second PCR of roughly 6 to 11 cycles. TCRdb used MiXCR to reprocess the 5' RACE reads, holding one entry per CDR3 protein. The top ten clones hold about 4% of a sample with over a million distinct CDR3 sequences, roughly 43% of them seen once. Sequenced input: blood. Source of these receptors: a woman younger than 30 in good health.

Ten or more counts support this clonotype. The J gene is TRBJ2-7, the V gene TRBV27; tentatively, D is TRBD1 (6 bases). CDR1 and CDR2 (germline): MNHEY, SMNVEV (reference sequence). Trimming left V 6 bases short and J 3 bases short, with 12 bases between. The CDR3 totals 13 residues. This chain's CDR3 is CASSPQGYYEQYF. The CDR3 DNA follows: TGTGCCAGCAGCCCACAGGGATACTACGAGCAGTACTTC.

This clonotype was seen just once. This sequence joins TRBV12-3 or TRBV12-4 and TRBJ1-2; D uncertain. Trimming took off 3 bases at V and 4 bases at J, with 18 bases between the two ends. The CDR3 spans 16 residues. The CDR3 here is CASSFLRVSRSYGYTF. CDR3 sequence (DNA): TGTGCCAGCAGTTTTTTGAGGGTCTCCCGGAGCTATGGCTACACCTTC.

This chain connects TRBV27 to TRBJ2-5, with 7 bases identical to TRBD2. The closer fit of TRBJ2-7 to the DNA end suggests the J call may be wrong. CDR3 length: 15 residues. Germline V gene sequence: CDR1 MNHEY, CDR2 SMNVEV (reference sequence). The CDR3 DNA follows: TGTGCCAGCAGATCCAGACTAGCCCAGTCCTACGAGCAGTACTTC. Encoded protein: CASRSRLAQSYEQYF.

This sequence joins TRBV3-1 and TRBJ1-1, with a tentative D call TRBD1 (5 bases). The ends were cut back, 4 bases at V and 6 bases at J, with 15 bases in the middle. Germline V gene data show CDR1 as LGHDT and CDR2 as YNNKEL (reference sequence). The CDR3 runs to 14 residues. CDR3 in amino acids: CASSRGHSDAEAFF. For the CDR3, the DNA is TGTGCCAGCAGCCGTGGACACTCCGACGCTGAAGCTTTCTTT.

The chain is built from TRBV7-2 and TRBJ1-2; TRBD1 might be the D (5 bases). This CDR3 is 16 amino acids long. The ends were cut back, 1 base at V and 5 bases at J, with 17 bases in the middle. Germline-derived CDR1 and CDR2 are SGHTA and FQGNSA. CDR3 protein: CASSLGEGDGWYGYTF. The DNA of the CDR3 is TGTGCCAGCAGCTTAGGTGAAGGGGACGGTTGGTATGGCTACACCTTC. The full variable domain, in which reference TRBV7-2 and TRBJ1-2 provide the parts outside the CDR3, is GAGVSQSPSNKVTEKGKDVELRCDPISGHTALYWYRQSLGQGLEFLIYFQGNSAPDKSGLPSDRFSAERTGGSVSTLTIQRTQQEDSAVYLCASSLGEGDGWYGYTFGSGTRLTVV.

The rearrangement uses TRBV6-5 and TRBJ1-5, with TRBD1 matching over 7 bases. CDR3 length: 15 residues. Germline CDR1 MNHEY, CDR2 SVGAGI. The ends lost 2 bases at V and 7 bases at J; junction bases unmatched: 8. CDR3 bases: TGTGCCAGCAGTTACAACAGGGGCTGGGGACAGCCCCAGCATTTT. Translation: CASSYNRGWGQPQHF.

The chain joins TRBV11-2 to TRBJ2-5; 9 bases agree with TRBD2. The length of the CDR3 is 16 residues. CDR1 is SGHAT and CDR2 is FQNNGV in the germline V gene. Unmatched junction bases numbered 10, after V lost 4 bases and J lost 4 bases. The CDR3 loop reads CASSSLGSGGGETQYF. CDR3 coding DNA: TGTGCCAGCAGCTCCCTAGGTAGCGGGGGAGGAGAGACCCAGTACTTC. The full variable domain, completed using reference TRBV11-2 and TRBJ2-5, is EAGVAQSPRYKIIEKRQSVAFWCNPISGHATLYWYQQILGQGPKLLIQFQNNGVVDDSQLPKDRFSAERLKGVDSTLKIQPAKLEDSAVYLCASSSLGSGGGETQYFGPGTRLLVL.

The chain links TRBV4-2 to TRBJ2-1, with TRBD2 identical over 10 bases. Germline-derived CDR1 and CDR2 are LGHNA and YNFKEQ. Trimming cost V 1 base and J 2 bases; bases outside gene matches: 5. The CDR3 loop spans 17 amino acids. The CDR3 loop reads CASSQGSGTSAYNEQFF. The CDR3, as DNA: TGTGCCAGCAGCCAAGGTTCCGGGACTAGCGCCTACAATGAGCAGTTCTTC.

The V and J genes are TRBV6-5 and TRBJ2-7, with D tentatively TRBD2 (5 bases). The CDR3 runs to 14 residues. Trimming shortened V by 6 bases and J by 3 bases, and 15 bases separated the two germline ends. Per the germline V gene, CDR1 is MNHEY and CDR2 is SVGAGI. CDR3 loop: CASSERLSGYEQYF. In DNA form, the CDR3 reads TGTGCCAGCAGCGAACGCCTAAGCGGCTACGAGCAGTACTTC.

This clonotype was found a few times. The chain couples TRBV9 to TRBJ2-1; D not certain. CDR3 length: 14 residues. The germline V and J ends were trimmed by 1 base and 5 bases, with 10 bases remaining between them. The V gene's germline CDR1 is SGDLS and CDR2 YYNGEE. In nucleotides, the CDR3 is TGTGCCAGCAGCGTATATTCCCTTGACAATGAGCAGTTCTTC. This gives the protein CASSVYSLDNEQFF.

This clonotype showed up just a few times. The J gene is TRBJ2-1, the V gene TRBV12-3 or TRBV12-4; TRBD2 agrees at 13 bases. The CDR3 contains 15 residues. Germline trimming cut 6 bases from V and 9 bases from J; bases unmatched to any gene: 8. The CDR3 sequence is CASSPGLAGVLEQFF. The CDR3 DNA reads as TGTGCCAGCAGCCCCGGACTAGCGGGAGTACTTGAGCAGTTCTTC.

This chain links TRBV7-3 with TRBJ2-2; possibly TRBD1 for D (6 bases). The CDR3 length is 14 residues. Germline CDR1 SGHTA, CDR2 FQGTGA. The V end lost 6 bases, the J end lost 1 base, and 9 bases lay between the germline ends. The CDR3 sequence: CASRKTGNTGELFF. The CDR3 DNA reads TGTGCCAGCAGGAAGACAGGGAACACCGGGGAGCTGTTTTTT.

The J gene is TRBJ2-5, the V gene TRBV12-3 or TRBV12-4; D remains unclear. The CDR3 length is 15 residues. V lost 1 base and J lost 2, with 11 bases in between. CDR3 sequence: CASSLVRRLQETQYF. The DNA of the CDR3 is TGTGCCAGCAGTTTAGTCCGACGACTGCAAGAGACCCAGTACTTC.

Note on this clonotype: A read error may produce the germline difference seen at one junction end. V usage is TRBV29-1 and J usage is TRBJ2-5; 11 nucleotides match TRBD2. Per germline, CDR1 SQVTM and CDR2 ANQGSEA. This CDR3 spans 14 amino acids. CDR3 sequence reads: CSVEGTSGQETRYF. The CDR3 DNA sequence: TGCAGCGTTGAGGGGACTAGCGGACAAGAGACCCGGTACTTC.

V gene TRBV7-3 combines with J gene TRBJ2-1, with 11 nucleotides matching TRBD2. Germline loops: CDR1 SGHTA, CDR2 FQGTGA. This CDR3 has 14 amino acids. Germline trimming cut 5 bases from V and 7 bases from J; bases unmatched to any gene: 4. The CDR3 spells CASSNLAGGNEQFF. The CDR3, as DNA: TGTGCCAGCAGCAATCTAGCGGGAGGAAATGAGCAGTTCTTC.

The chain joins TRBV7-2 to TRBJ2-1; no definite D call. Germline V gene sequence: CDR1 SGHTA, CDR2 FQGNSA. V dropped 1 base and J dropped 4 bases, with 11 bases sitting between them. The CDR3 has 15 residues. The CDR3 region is CASSLESSVYNEQFF. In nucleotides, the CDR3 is TGTGCCAGCAGCTTAGAGTCATCGGTATACAATGAGCAGTTCTTC.

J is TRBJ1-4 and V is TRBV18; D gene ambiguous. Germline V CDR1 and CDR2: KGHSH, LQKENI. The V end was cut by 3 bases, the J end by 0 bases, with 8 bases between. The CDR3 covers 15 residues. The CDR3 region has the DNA TGTGCCAGCTCACCTTCTATTGCAACTAATGAAAAACTGTTTTTT. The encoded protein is CASSPSIATNEKLFF.

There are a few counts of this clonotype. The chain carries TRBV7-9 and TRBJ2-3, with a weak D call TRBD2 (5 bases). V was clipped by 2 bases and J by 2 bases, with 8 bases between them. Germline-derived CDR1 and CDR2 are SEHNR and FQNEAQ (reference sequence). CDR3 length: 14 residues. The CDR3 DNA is TGTGCCAGCAGCTTAAGAGGGATCACAGATACGCAGTATTTT. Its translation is CASSLRGITDTQYF.

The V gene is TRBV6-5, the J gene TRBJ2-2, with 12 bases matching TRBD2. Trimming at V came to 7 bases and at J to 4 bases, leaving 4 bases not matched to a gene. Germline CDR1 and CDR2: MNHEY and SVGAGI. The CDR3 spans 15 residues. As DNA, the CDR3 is TGTGCCAGCAACCAGACTAGCGGGAGCACCGGGGAGCTGTTTTTT. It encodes CASNQTSGSTGELFF.

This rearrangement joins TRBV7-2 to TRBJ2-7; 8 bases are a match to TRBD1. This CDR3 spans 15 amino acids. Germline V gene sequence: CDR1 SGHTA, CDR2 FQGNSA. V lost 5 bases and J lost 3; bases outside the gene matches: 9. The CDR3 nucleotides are TGTGCCAGCAGCCGGGACCGGGACAGGAACTACGAGCAGTACTTC. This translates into CASSRDRDRNYEQYF.

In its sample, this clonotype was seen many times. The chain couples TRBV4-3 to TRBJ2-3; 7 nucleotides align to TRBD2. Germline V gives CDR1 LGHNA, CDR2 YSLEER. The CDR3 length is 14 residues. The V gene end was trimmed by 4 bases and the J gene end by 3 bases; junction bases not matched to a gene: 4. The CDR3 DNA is TGCGCCAGCAGCCCGCTAGCGGAGACAGATACGCAGTATTTT. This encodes CASSPLAETDTQYF.